The 23 T cell receptor beta chains below were found in one sample sequenced in a study of blood T cells in healthy people across ages. For the second PCR, which ran for about 6 to 11 cycles, a sample-barcoded 5' primer and a J-beta primer mix were used. MiXCR, applied by TCRdb to the 5' RACE reads, yields one record per CDR3 protein. Of hundreds of thousands of distinct CDR3 sequences listed, around 21% are singletons. The sequenced sample was blood. These receptors all come from a man aged 70 or older in good health.

This clonotype has a handful of counts. The junction does not match germline at one end; this may be a read error. J is TRBJ2-7 and V is TRBV28; D not resolved. CDR1 MDHEN and CDR2 SYDVKM come from the germline V gene. The CDR3 sequence is 12 residues long. The CDR3: CASSLSLNEQYF. CDR3 DNA sequence: TGCGCCAGCAGCTTGTCCCTAAACGAGCAGTACTTC.

J is TRBJ2-1 and V is TRBV28, with 7 positions matching TRBD2. CDR3 length: 14 residues. Germline V gene data show CDR1 as MDHEN and CDR2 as SYDVKM. With 7 bases clipped from V and 4 bases from J, the junction kept 7 bases outside the gene matches. CDR3 nucleotide sequence: TGTGCCAGCACTGGACTAGGACAATACAATGAGCAGTTCTTC. This codes for CASTGLGQYNEQFF.

This clonotype was counted at least ten times. V gene TRBV15 combines with J gene TRBJ2-5, with 7 nucleotides matching TRBD2. The CDR3 is 15 amino acids. The trim removed 0 bases at V and 2 bases at J, leaving 3 bases unmatched. CDR1 is LNHNV and CDR2 is YYDKDF in the germline V gene (reference sequence). In nucleotides, the CDR3 is TGTGCCACCAGCAGAGATGGGGGGGTACAAGAGACCCAGTACTTC. This encodes CATSRDGGVQETQYF.

The chain is built from TRBV20-1 and TRBJ2-1, with TRBD2 identical over 11 bases. CDR1 is DFQATT and CDR2 is SNEGSKA in the germline V gene (reference sequence). V was pared by 5 bases and J by 8 bases, with 11 bases of the junction left unmatched. The CDR3 is 15 amino acids. CDR3 in amino acids: CSAPLTSGRRDEQFF. CDR3 DNA: TGCAGTGCTCCCCTTACTAGCGGGAGAAGGGATGAGCAGTTCTTC.

This clonotype was counted only a few times. The J gene is TRBJ2-3, the V gene TRBV20-1; 8 bases line up with TRBD1. The CDR3 sequence is 13 residues long. V lost 2 bases, J lost 3 bases, and 1 base stayed unmatched. Germline CDR1 is DFQATT and CDR2 is SNEGSKA (reference sequence). CDR3 DNA: TGCAGTGCTAGACAGGGGGCGACAGATACGCAGTATTTT. Amino acids: CSARQGATDTQYF.

A few counts support this clonotype. The chain employs TRBV9 and TRBJ2-2, with 7 positions matching TRBD1. Germline lookup yields CDR1 SGDLS and CDR2 YYNGEE. With V trimmed by 4 bases and J by 4 bases, 7 bases remained unmatched. The CDR3 is made up of 15 amino acids. The chain's CDR3 is CASSPGQSGTGELFF. The CDR3 nucleotides are TGTGCCAGCAGCCCGGGACAGTCGGGCACCGGGGAGCTGTTTTTT.

The chain has TRBV12-3 or TRBV12-4 and TRBJ2-6; D unclear. The CDR3 has 18 residues. V was trimmed by 5 bases and J by 0 bases, leaving 17 bases between them. CDR3 nucleotides: TGTGCCAGCAGTATCCGGGTCCCGTCGACCTCTGGGGCCAACGTCCTGACTTTC. This translates into CASSIRVPSTSGANVLTF.

This clonotype was seen at least ten times. The chain is built from TRBV2 and TRBJ2-5; TRBD2 matches at 8 bases. The DNA matches TRBJ2-7 better at its end, which makes the J call doubtful. The germline gives CDR1 SNHLY, CDR2 FYNNEI. There are 12 residues in the CDR3. CDR3 in DNA: TGTGCCAGCAGGCGGGAGGACTACGAGCAGTACTTC. The encoded protein is CASRREDYEQYF.

The genes are TRBV21-1 and TRBJ2-7. TRBV21-1 is a pseudogene. The CDR3 totals 14 residues. CDR3 sequence (DNA): TGTGCCAGCAACAGAAATAGCAGACCCTACGAGCAGTACTTC. Its translation: CASNRNSRPYEQYF.

This clonotype occurred many times. The rearrangement uses TRBV5-1 and TRBJ2-1; 14 nucleotides line up with TRBD2. Germline CDR1 reads SGHRS; CDR2 reads YFSETQ. The CDR3 covers 15 residues. V gave up 4 bases and J gave up 9 bases; unmatched junction bases: 6. The CDR3 nucleotides are TGCGCCAGCAGCCCGGGACTAGCGGGAGTGGGTGAGCAGTTCTTC. Translated, it gives CASSPGLAGVGEQFF.

This clonotype was picked up a small number of times. The chain joins TRBV29-1 to TRBJ2-1; TRBD2 agrees at 7 bases. The CDR3 is 13 amino acids. Germline V CDR1 and CDR2: SQVTM, ANQGSEA. J was trimmed by 7 bases and V by 7 bases; bases with no gene match: 10. The CDR3 sequence is CSARGTIQNEQFF. The CDR3 region has the DNA TGCAGCGCACGAGGGACTATTCAGAATGAGCAGTTCTTC.

Concerning this clonotype: One end of the junction varies from germline; a read error may be responsible. V is TRBV12-3 or TRBV12-4 and J is TRBJ2-3, with D possibly TRBD2 on 5 matching bases. The CDR3 is made up of 18 amino acids. In nucleotides, the CDR3 is TGTGCCAGCAGTTTAGCTCCCCATGGGAGAGGGAAGGCAGATACGCAGTATTTC. Translation gives CASSLAPHGRGKADTQYF.

A single count supports this clonotype. This chain links TRBV5-1 with TRBJ1-1; 7 bases are shared with TRBD1. This CDR3 has 14 residues. Germline-derived CDR1 and CDR2 are SGHRS and YFSETQ. V lost 4 bases to trimming and J lost 1 base; unmatched junction nucleotides: 4. In nucleotides, the CDR3 is TGCGCCAGCAGCGGGGGACAGTCGAACACTGAAGCTTTCTTT. Translation gives CASSGGQSNTEAFF.

The chain combines TRBV3-1 with TRBJ2-7; the D call may be TRBD1 or TRBD2 (5 bases each). Per germline, CDR1 LGHDT and CDR2 YNNKEL (reference sequence). The V and J ends lost 4 bases and 1 base respectively, with 11 bases between them. This CDR3 region has 14 residues. The CDR3: CASSRWDGSYEQYF. CDR3 sequence (DNA): TGTGCCAGCAGCCGTTGGGACGGGTCCTACGAGCAGTACTTC.

This clonotype was picked up a small number of times. J is TRBJ1-4 and V is TRBV20-1, with TRBD1 identical over 7 bases. The CDR3 contains 13 residues. Germline V CDR1 and CDR2: DFQATT, SNEGSKA (reference sequence). The V segment lost 0 bases and the J segment 7 bases; nucleotides outside the gene matches: 2. The CDR3 sequence is CSARDRGIEKLFF. In DNA form, the CDR3 reads TGCAGTGCTAGAGACAGGGGGATTGAAAAACTGTTTTTT.

This clonotype has a count of ten or more. The chain carries TRBV2 and TRBJ2-1; the D gene is possibly TRBD2 (6 bases). This CDR3 is built from 14 residues. Germline CDR1 is SNHLY and CDR2 is FYNNEI. The V end was cut by 3 bases, the J end by 4 bases, with 10 bases between. Written as DNA, the CDR3 is TGTGCCAGCAGTGACCCCGGGGGATACAATGAGCAGTTCTTC. It is translated as CASSDPGGYNEQFF. Full variable domain (remainder filled in from reference TRBV2 and TRBJ2-1): EPEVTQTPSHQVTQMGQEVILRCVPISNHLYFYWYRQILGQKVEFLVSFYNNEISEKSEIFDDQFSVERPDGSNFTLKIRSTKLEDSAMYFCASSDPGGYNEQFFGPGTRLTVL.

The chain combines TRBV5-1 with TRBJ2-7; perhaps TRBD2 as D (6 bases). The germline CDR1 and CDR2 sequences are SGHRS and YFSETQ. V lost 4 bases, J lost 3 bases, and 14 bases lay in between. The CDR3 has 14 residues. The chain's CDR3 is CASSAHGAGYEQYF. In nucleotides, the CDR3 is TGCGCCAGCAGCGCTCACGGAGCGGGCTACGAGCAGTACTTC.

The J gene is TRBJ2-2, the V gene TRBV20-1; 8 positions match TRBD2. The CDR3 is 18 residues long. The germline gives CDR1 DFQATT, CDR2 SNEGSKA (reference sequence). V shed 2 bases, J shed 4 bases, and the junction held 15 bases outside the gene matches. CDR3 DNA: TGCAGTGCTAGAATGTCGGGAGGGCCAGTAAGCGGCACCGGGGAGCTGTTTTTT. This gives the protein CSARMSGGPVSGTGELFF.

The V gene is TRBV12-3 or TRBV12-4, the J gene TRBJ2-3; 13 bases line up with TRBD2. The junction had 1 base not matched to a gene; V was cut back by 6 bases and J by 7 bases. The CDR3 is made up of 13 amino acids. The CDR3 spells CASRGLAGYTQYF. The CDR3 coding sequence is TGTGCCAGCAGGGGACTAGCGGGATATACGCAGTATTTT.

There are many counts of this clonotype. The V call is TRBV20-1, the J call TRBJ2-7, with 10 bases identical to TRBD2. After removal of 6 bases from V and 2 bases from J, the junction contained 4 bases not matched to a gene. CDR1 DFQATT and CDR2 SNEGSKA come from the germline V gene (reference sequence). CDR3 length equals 13 residues. The CDR3 region has the DNA TGCAGTGCCAAACTAGCGGGGACCTACGAGCAGTACTTC. Residues: CSAKLAGTYEQYF.

This chain joins TRBV7-9 and TRBJ2-5, with a tentative D call TRBD2 (5 bases). Looked up from germline, CDR1 is SEHNR and CDR2 is FQNEAQ (reference sequence). There are 15 residues in the CDR3. V was clipped by 3 bases and J by 0 bases, with 11 bases between them. CDR3 DNA: TGTGCCAGCAGCTTGACGAGGGTTAACCAAGAGACCCAGTACTTC. This codes for CASSLTRVNQETQYF. Combining the CDR3 with reference TRBV7-9 and TRBJ2-5 gives the whole variable domain DTGVSQNPRHKITKRGQNVTFRCDPISEHNRLYWYRQTLGQGPEFLTYFQNEAQLEKSRLLSDRFSAERPKGSFSTLEIQRTEQGDSAMYLCASSLTRVNQETQYFGPGTRLLVL.

The chain uses TRBV7-2 and TRBJ2-1, with 15 bases identical to TRBD2. CDR3 length equals 20 residues. The junction had 11 bases not matched to a gene; V was cut back by 4 bases and J by 1 base. CDR1 SGHTA and CDR2 FQGNSA come from the germline V gene. The CDR3 sequence: CASSSPGLAGGIGSYNEQFF. DNA for the CDR3: TGTGCCAGCAGCTCACCGGGACTAGCGGGAGGAATAGGATCCTACAATGAGCAGTTCTTC.

This chain links TRBV9 with TRBJ2-7; tentative D call: TRBD1 (8 bases). This CDR3 spans 13 amino acids. Between the trimmed V and J ends, which lost 4 bases and 6 bases, there was a span of 14 bases. Looked up from germline, CDR1 is SGDLS and CDR2 is YYNGEE. In DNA, the CDR3 is TGTGCCAGCAGCCCACAGGGGGAGGGCGAGCAGTACTTC. It specifies CASSPQGEGEQYF.